One and the same sample provided the 7 T cell receptor beta chains below, sequenced in a study of cytomegalovirus exposure and HLA in healthy donors. The PCR employed 60 Vbeta primers together with 13 Jbeta primers. Sequencing was performed with immunoSEQ multiplex PCR; in TCRdb, only in-frame clones are kept and a portion is missing. This table lists 100,000 to 150,000 clones. Specimen: PBMCs. Source of these receptors: a man aged 18 to 29 in good health and CMV-seronegative.

The CDR3 bases are TGTGCCATCGTGGAAGGGGAAAGTCGGGTCGAGCAGTACTTC. It codes for CAIVEGESRVEQYF. V usage is TRBV10-3 and J usage is TRBJ2-5; a possible D gene is TRBD1 (5 bases). The DNA end favors TRBJ2-7, so the J call may be wrong. The CDR3 runs to 14 residues. Per germline, CDR1 ENHRY and CDR2 SYGVKD.

The chain has TRBV7-2 and TRBJ2-3; D is perhaps TRBD2 (6 bases). Germline values: CDR1 SGHTA, CDR2 FQGNSA. The CDR3 covers 14 residues. V gave up 3 bases and J gave up 2 bases, with 9 bases separating them. The CDR3 DNA is TGTGCCAGCAGCTTGGAACTAGCCACAGATACGCAGTATTTT. It is translated as CASSLELATDTQYF. Supplemented by reference TRBV7-2 and TRBJ2-3, the full variable domain reads GAGVSQSPSNKVTEKGKDVELRCDPISGHTALYWYRQSLGQGLEFLIYFQGNSAPDKSGLPSDRFSAERTGGSVSTLTIQRTQQEDSAVYLCASSLELATDTQYFGPGTRLTVL.

This CDR3 is CASSLGTGFYEQYF. CDR3 sequence (DNA): TGCGCCAGCAGCTTAGGGACAGGGTTCTACGAGCAGTACTTC. The genes are TRBV5-1 and TRBJ2-7, with 9 bases fitting TRBD1. Losses at the gene ends were 2 bases for V and 3 bases for J; bases not matched to a gene: 3. Germline CDR1 is SGHRS and CDR2 is YFSETQ. The length of the CDR3 is 14 residues.

The chain couples TRBV9 to TRBJ1-2; tentatively, D is TRBD1 (5 bases). V lost 3 bases and J lost 6, with 18 bases in between. Germline loops: CDR1 SGDLS, CDR2 YYNGEE. The CDR3 has 15 amino acids. This CDR3 is CASSARKGSPDGYTF. The CDR3 coding sequence is TGTGCCAGCAGCGCCAGAAAGGGGTCCCCTGATGGCTACACCTTC.

The V gene is TRBV7-2, the J gene TRBJ1-1, with 7 bases matching TRBD1. Looked up from germline, CDR1 is SGHTA and CDR2 is FQGNSA. The CDR3 spans 12 residues. V gave up 5 bases and J gave up 8 bases; unmatched junction bases: 5. The CDR3 loop reads CASSATGIEAFF. The CDR3 bases are TGTGCCAGCAGCGCGACAGGGATCGAAGCTTTCTTT.

CDR3 loop: CASGTGASGNTIYF. CDR3 nucleotide sequence: TGTGCCAGTGGGACAGGGGCGTCTGGAAACACCATATATTTT. This chain connects TRBV19 to TRBJ1-3, with 10 bases identical to TRBD1. The CDR3 extends over 14 amino acids. CDR1 and CDR2 from the germline V gene are LNHDA and SQIVND (reference sequence). Trimming cost V 8 bases and J 1 base; bases outside gene matches: 2.

V is TRBV29-1 and J is TRBJ1-2; possible D gene TRBD1, 6 bases. The V end lost 7 bases, the J end lost 0 bases, and 21 bases lay between the germline ends. CDR3 length: 16 residues. Germline CDR1 reads SQVTM; CDR2 reads ANQGSEA. The chain's CDR3 is CSARPLETGANYGYTF. The CDR3, as DNA: TGCAGCGCCCGTCCATTAGAGACAGGAGCTAACTATGGCTACACCTTC. Looking up the rest from reference TRBV29-1 and TRBJ1-2 gives the full variable domain: SAVISQKPSRDICQRGTSLTIQCQVDSQVTMMFWYRQQPGQSLTLIATANQGSEATYESGFVIDKFPISRPNLTFSTLTVSNMSPEDSSIYLCSARPLETGANYGYTFGSGTRLTVV.